The 12 T cell receptor beta chains in this list originate from one sample, sequenced in a study of T cells in Graves' hyperthyroidism and ophthalmopathy. Amplified TCR beta CDR3 regions came from RNA transcripts. Using the HTBI primer set, a first-round RT-PCR was run on the TCR CDR3. TCRdb recomputed calls from the multiplex PCR reads with MiXCR, one row per CDR3 protein. The table shows about 590,000 distinct CDR3 sequences, with approximately 14% occurring only once. The sequencing input was blood. The receptors were gathered from a woman aged 25 to 39 with Graves' hyperthyroidism.

Ten or more counts support this clonotype. The chain links TRBV28 to TRBJ1-2, with 7 bases matching TRBD1. V trimming: 1 base; J trimming: 8 bases; junction bases outside the gene matches: 4. This CDR3 region has 13 residues. Germline V gene lookup returns CDR1 MDHEN and CDR2 SYDVKM. This chain's CDR3 is CASSLYGGQGYTF. Written as DNA, the CDR3 is TGTGCCAGCAGTTTATATGGGGGACAGGGCTACACCTTC.

This clonotype was picked up a small number of times. The chain joins TRBV20-1 to TRBJ2-3, with 7 bases lining up with TRBD2. Germline-derived CDR1 and CDR2 are DFQATT and SNEGSKA (reference sequence). V trimming: 5 bases; J trimming: 2 bases; junction bases outside the gene matches: 7. The CDR3 length is 14 residues. CDR3 amino acids: CSALIAGDTDTQYF. The CDR3 bases are TGCAGTGCTTTGATAGCGGGTGACACAGATACGCAGTATTTT.

In its sample, this clonotype was seen many times. One end of the junction does not line up with germline, which may come from a read error. The J gene is TRBJ2-1, the V gene TRBV6-1, with D tentatively TRBD1 or TRBD2 (6 bases each). This CDR3 comprises 14 residues. Per germline, CDR1 MNHNS and CDR2 SASEGT. The CDR3 reads CASRGTGALNGQFF. In nucleotides, the CDR3 is TGTGCCAGCAGGGGGACGGGGGCCCTCAATGGGCAGTTCTTC.

In this sample, this clonotype turned up many times. The CDR3 DNA sequence: TGTGCCAGCAGCGTGGGACAGACCCAAGAGACCCAGTACTTC. Translated: CASSVGQTQETQYF. The chain links TRBV7-9 to TRBJ2-5; TRBD1 matches at 7 bases. The CDR3 spans 14 residues. Germline V gives CDR1 SEHNR, CDR2 FQNEAQ (reference sequence). Losses at the gene ends were 5 bases for V and 1 base for J; bases not matched to a gene: 4.

This clonotype was detected a few times. V usage is TRBV5-6 and J usage is TRBJ1-2, with D hard to call. CDR1 is SGHDT and CDR2 is YYEEEE in the germline V gene. The V gene lost 1 base and the J gene lost 5 bases, with 15 bases spanning the gap. CDR3 length equals 15 residues. The CDR3 DNA reads as TGTGCCAGCAGCTTGCGCACGAGTTATGGGTATGGCTACACCTTC. The encoded protein is CASSLRTSYGYGYTF. Full variable domain (rest looked up from reference TRBV5-6 and TRBJ1-2): DAGVTQSPTHLIKTRGQQVTLRCSPKSGHDTVSWYQQALGQGPQFIFQYYEEEERQRGNFPDRFSGHQFPNYSSELNVNALLLGDSALYLCASSLRTSYGYGYTFGSGTRLTVV.

There are many counts of this clonotype. The V call is TRBV11-2, the J call TRBJ2-7; the match to TRBD2 covers 7 bases. With V trimmed by 0 bases and J by 6 bases, 8 bases remained unmatched. This CDR3 contains 15 residues. Germline V gene data show CDR1 as SGHAT and CDR2 as FQNNGV. CDR3 sequence (DNA): TGTGCCAGCAGCTTAGAGGTGGGCGGGAGTGGCGAGCAGTACTTC. Amino acid sequence: CASSLEVGGSGEQYF.

The gene calls are TRBV20-1 and TRBJ1-2, with D possibly matching TRBD1 (5 bases). Trimming pared 5 bases from V and 6 bases from J, leaving 16 bases between. The length of the CDR3 is 13 residues. Germline CDR1 reads DFQATT; CDR2 reads SNEGSKA (reference sequence). The CDR3, as DNA: TGCAGTGCTTTGAATCAGGGTATTGATGGCTACACCTTC. Translated, it gives CSALNQGIDGYTF.

The table lists this clonotype with many counts. The V call is TRBV28, the J call TRBJ1-6; D is ambiguous. CDR1 and CDR2 from the germline V gene are MDHEN and SYDVKM. The CDR3 extends over 13 amino acids. V gave up 4 bases and J gave up 8 bases, with 9 bases separating them. The CDR3 DNA is TGTGCCAGCAGTTCCCCGGAGTATTCACCCCTCCACTTT. Residues: CASSSPEYSPLHF.

The chain employs TRBV24-1 and TRBJ2-1, with D possibly being TRBD2 (5 bases). Germline CDR1 is KGHDR and CDR2 is SFDVKD. The length of the CDR3 is 13 residues. V lost 4 bases and J lost 9, with 12 bases in between. The CDR3 bases are TGTGCCACCAGTGAATTTGGACTGGTTGAGCAGTTCTTC. This translates into CATSEFGLVEQFF.

The chain is built from TRBV10-1 and TRBJ2-7; D might be TRBD2 (6 bases). The CDR3 length is 13 residues. From germline, CDR1 is WNHNN and CDR2 SYGVQD (reference sequence). V was clipped by 6 bases and J by 0 bases, with 9 bases between them. CDR3 coding DNA: TGCGCCAGCAGCGGGAGTTTCTCCTACGAGCAGTACTTC. Translation: CASSGSFSYEQYF.

Details on this clonotype: A much larger clone is a single base away; this may be a read error. This sequence joins TRBV7-3 and TRBJ2-7, with a weak D call TRBD2 (5 bases). From germline, CDR1 is SGHTA and CDR2 FQGTGA. This CDR3 comprises 13 residues. CDR3 coding DNA: TGTGCCAGCAGCTCCGGACTTTCTACGCAGCAGCACTTC. Translating gives CASSSGLSTQQHF.

As concerns this clonotype: Here the CDR3 omits its conserved ending phenylalanine or tryptophan, so a read error is the likely source. V and J are TRBV12-3 or TRBV12-4 and TRBJ2-2; 10 bases map to TRBD2. V dropped 3 bases and J dropped 3; count of bases not matched to a gene: 7. CDR3 length: 17 residues. CDR3 sequence reads: CASSFLLAGLHTGELFL. CDR3 DNA sequence: TGTGCCAGCAGTTTCTTACTAGCGGGACTTCACACCGGGGAGCTGTTTCTT.